This entry lists 8 T cell receptor beta chains sequenced from one sample in a study of blood T cell repertoires in COVID-19. Using immunoSEQ multiplex PCR, the repertoire was profiled, and TCRdb retains in-frame clones only, with some absent. The sample yields about 180,000 clones, roughly 90% seen once. Specimen: peripheral blood. These receptors originate from a woman aged 50 to 65 with acute or convalescent COVID-19.

This chain joins TRBV18 and TRBJ2-5; D call uncertain. Germline CDR1 KGHSH, CDR2 LQKENI. The CDR3 covers 14 residues. V gave up 3 bases and J gave up 5 bases, with 13 bases separating them. In nucleotides, the CDR3 is TGTGCCAGCTCACCGCCTCCGACCGGGGAGACCCAGTACTTC. Amino acids: CASSPPPTGETQYF. Full variable domain (outside the CDR3, taken from reference TRBV18 and TRBJ2-5): NAGVMQNPRHLVRRRGQEARLRCSPMKGHSHVYWYRQLPEEGLKFMVYLQKENIIDESGMPKERFSAEFPKEGPSILRIQQVVRGDSAAYFCASSPPPTGETQYFGPGTRLLVL.

The V gene is TRBV12-3 or TRBV12-4, the J gene TRBJ2-7; no clear D gene. The V gene lost 6 bases and the J gene lost 0 bases, with 9 bases spanning the gap. The CDR3 has 13 amino acids. CDR3 coding DNA: TGTGCCAGCAGCAAACCGAGCTCCTACGAGCAGTACTTC. Its protein product is CASSKPSSYEQYF.

This clone was found once. The V gene is TRBV19, the J gene TRBJ2-1; 8 bases map to TRBD2. CDR3 length equals 14 residues. CDR1 and CDR2 from the germline V gene are LNHDA and SQIVND (reference sequence). The V segment lost 7 bases and the J segment 13 bases; nucleotides outside the gene matches: 15. CDR3 nucleotide sequence: TGTGCCAGTACCCAGACGCGGCTAGCGGGTTTTCAGTTCTTC. Translating it yields CASTQTRLAGFQFF.

The rearrangement links TRBV5-1 to TRBJ2-1, with 8 bases fitting TRBD2. Germline V gene sequence: CDR1 SGHRS, CDR2 YFSETQ. With 1 base clipped from V and 7 bases from J, the junction kept 4 bases outside the gene matches. This CDR3 has 14 amino acids. The CDR3 reads CASSLTGGENEQFF. CDR3 coding DNA: TGCGCCAGCAGCTTGACGGGAGGGGAAAATGAGCAGTTCTTC.

The chain uses TRBV11-3 and TRBJ2-7; 10 nucleotides align to TRBD2. J gave up 9 bases and V 0 bases, and 8 bases lay outside the gene matches. Germline V gives CDR1 SGHNT, CDR2 YENEEA. The CDR3 is 15 residues long. CDR3 in DNA: TGTGCCAGCAGCTTAGATCCGAGCGGGGGGGCGCGGCAGTACTTC. Translating it yields CASSLDPSGGARQYF.

This chain joins TRBV12-5 and TRBJ1-1, with TRBD1 matching 7 bases. V shed 2 bases, J shed 4 bases, and the junction held 4 bases outside the gene matches. Germline V gene lookup returns CDR1 LGHNT and CDR2 FRNRAP. The CDR3 sequence is 14 residues long. Here the CDR3 DNA reads TGTGCTAGTGGTTTGACAGGGGCGCGCACTGAAGCTTTCTTT. It specifies CASGLTGARTEAFF.

V usage is TRBV7-2 and J usage is TRBJ1-1, with a tentative D call TRBD1 (5 bases). This CDR3 region has 15 residues. V was shortened by 6 bases and J by 1 base, with 15 bases between the two germline ends. The germline gives CDR1 SGHTA, CDR2 FQGNSA. CDR3 coding DNA: TGTGCCAGCAGACCAGCGGGCGGGGGGAACACTGAAGCTTTCTTT. Its translation: CASRPAGGGNTEAFF.

The chain joins TRBV30 to TRBJ2-7, with D possibly matching TRBD2 (7 bases). Germline loops: CDR1 GTSNPN, CDR2 SVGIG (reference sequence). The CDR3 contains 14 residues. Deletions cut 1 base from V and 1 base from J, with 11 bases between. CDR3 sequence reads: CAWSEGDYSYEQYF. The CDR3 nucleotides are TGTGCCTGGAGTGAGGGGGACTATTCCTACGAGCAGTACTTC.